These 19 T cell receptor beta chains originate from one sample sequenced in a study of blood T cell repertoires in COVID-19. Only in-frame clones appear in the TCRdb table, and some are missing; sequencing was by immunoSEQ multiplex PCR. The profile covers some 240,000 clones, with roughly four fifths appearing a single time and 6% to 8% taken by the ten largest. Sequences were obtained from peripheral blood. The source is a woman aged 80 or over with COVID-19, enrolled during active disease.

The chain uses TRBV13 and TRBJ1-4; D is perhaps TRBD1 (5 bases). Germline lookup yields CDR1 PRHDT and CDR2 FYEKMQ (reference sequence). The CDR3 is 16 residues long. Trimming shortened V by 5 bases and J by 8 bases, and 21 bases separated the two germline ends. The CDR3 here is CASSPGTGRGEEKLFF. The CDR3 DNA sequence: TGTGCCAGCAGCCCCGGCACGGGGAGGGGTGAAGAAAAACTGTTTTTT.

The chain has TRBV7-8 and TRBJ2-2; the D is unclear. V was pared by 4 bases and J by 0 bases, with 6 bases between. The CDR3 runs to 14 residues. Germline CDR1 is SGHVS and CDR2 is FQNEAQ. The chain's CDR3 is CASSSNANTGELFF. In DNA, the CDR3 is TGTGCCAGCAGCTCTAACGCGAACACCGGGGAGCTGTTTTTT.

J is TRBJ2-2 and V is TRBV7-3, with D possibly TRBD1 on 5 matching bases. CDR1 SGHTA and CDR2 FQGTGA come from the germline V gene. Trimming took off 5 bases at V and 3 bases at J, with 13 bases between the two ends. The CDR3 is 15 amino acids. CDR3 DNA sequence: TGTGCCAGCAGCCCCAAGACAGTACACACCGGGGAGCTGTTTTTT. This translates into CASSPKTVHTGELFF.

CDR3 sequence (DNA): TGCGCCAGCAGTCCGGGACAGACGTACCAAGAGACCCAGTACTTC. Protein sequence: CASSPGQTYQETQYF. V gene TRBV10-1 combines with J gene TRBJ2-5; TRBD1 aligns across 7 bases. Trimming at V came to 5 bases and at J to 0 bases, leaving 6 bases not matched to a gene. CDR1 is WNHNN, CDR2 SYGVQD, per germline (reference sequence). CDR3 size: 15 residues.

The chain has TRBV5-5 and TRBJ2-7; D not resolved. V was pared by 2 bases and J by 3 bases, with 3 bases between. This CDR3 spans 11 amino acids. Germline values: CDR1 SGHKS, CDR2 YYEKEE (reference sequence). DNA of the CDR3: TGTGCCAGCAGCTTCAGCTACGAGCAGTACTTC. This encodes CASSFSYEQYF.

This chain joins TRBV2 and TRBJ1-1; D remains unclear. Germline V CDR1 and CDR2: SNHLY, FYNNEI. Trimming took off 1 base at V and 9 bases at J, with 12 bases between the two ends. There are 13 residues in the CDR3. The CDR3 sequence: CASSEVERFKAFF. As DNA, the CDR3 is TGTGCCAGCAGTGAAGTAGAACGATTTAAAGCTTTCTTT.

In DNA form, the CDR3 reads TGTGCCAGCAGTCCGGACAGGGTGCATGAAGCTTTCTTT. It translates to CASSPDRVHEAFF. The V call is TRBV27, the J call TRBJ1-1; 8 bases are a match to TRBD1. The CDR3 totals 13 residues. V shed 5 bases and J 7 bases; nucleotides not matched to a gene: 6. The germline gives CDR1 MNHEY, CDR2 SMNVEV (reference sequence).

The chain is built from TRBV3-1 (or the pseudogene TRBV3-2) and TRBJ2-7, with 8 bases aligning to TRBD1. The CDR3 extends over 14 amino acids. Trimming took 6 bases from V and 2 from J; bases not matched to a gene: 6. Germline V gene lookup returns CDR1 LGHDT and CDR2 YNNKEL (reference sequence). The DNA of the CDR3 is TGTGCCAGCAGTCGACAGGGGCCGGCCTACGAGCAGTACTTC. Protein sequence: CASSRQGPAYEQYF.

The DNA for the CDR3 is TGTGCCAGCAGCGTAATCGGGAGTAAGGGTAATGAGCAGTTCTTC. Its protein product is CASSVIGSKGNEQFF. The chain has TRBV9 and TRBJ2-1; a weak D match, TRBD2 (6 bases). The CDR3 length is 15 residues. With 1 base removed from V and 7 bases from J, the gap between germline ends came to 15 bases. Germline assignment: CDR1 SGDLS and CDR2 YYNGEE.

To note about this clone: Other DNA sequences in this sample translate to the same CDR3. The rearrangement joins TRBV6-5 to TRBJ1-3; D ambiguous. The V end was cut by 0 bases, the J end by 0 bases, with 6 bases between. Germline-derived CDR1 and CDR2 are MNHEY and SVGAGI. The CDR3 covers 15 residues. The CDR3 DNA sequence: TGTGCCAGCAGTTACTCGGCAGGCTCTGGAAACACCATATATTTT. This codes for CASSYSAGSGNTIYF.

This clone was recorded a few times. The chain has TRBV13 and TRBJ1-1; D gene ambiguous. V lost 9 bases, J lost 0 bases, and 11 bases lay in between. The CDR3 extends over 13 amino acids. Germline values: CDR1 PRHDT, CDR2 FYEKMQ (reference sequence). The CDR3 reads CASGGQMNTEAFF. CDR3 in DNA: TGTGCCAGTGGTGGGCAGATGAACACTGAAGCTTTCTTT. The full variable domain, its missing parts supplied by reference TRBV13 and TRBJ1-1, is AAGVIQSPRHLIKEKRETATLKCYPIPRHDTVYWYQQGPGQDPQFLISFYEKMQSDKGSIPDRFSAQQFSDYHSELNMSSLELGDSALYFCASGGQMNTEAFFGQGTRLTVV.

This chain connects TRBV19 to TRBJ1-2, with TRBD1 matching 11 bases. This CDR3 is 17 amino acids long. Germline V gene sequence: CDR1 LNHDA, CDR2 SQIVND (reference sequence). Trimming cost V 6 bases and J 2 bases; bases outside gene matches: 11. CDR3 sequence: CASRGAARDRGNYGYTF. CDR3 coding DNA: TGTGCCAGTAGAGGGGCGGCCCGGGACAGGGGGAACTATGGCTACACCTTC.

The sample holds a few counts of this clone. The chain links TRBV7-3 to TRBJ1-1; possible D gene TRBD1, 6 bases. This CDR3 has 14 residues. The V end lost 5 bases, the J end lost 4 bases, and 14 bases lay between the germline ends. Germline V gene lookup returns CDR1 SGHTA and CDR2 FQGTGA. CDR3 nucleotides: TGTGCCAGCAGCCTGACAGGAATCGCCACTGAAGCTTTCTTT. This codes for CASSLTGIATEAFF.

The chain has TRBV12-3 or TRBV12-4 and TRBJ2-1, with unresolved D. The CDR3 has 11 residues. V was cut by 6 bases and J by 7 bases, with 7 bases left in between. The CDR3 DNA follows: TGTGCCAGCAGGTATCGGAATGAGCAGTTCTTC. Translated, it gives CASRYRNEQFF.

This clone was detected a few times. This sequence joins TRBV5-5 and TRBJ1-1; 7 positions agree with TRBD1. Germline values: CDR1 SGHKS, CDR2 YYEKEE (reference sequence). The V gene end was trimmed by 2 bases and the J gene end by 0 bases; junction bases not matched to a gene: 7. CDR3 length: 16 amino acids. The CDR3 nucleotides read TGTGCCAGCAGCTTTGCCGGACAGGTCGTGAACACTGAAGCTTTCTTT. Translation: CASSFAGQVVNTEAFF.

The CDR3 coding sequence is TGTGCCAGCAGTTACGGAACAGGAAGTCAGCCCCAGCATTTT. It is translated as CASSYGTGSQPQHF. This sequence joins TRBV6-6 and TRBJ1-5, with D tentatively TRBD1 (5 bases). Between the trimmed V and J ends, which lost 2 bases and 6 bases, there was a span of 11 bases. The CDR3 is 14 residues long. Germline V gene lookup returns CDR1 MNHNY and CDR2 SVGAGI (reference sequence).

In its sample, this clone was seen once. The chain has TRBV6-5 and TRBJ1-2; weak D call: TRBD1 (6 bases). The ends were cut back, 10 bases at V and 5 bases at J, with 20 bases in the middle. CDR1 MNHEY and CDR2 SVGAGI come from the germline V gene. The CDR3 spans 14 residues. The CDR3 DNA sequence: TGTGCCACCAGGTGGGGGGGCGCGGAGTATGGCTACACCTTC. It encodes CATRWGGAEYGYTF.

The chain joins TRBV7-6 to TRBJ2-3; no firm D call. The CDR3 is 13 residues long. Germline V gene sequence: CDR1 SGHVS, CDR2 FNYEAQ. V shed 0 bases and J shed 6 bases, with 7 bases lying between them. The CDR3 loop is CASSLAAPDTQYF. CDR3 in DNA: TGTGCCAGCAGCTTAGCGGCCCCGGATACGCAGTATTTT.

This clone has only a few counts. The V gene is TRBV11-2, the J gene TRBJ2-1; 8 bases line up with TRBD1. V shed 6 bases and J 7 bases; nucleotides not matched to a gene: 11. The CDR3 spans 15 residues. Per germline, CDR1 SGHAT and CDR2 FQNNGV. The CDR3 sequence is CASRPGGRAVNEQFF. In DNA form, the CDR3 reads TGTGCCAGCAGGCCAGGGGGCAGGGCCGTAAATGAGCAGTTCTTC. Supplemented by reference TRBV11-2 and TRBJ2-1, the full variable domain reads EAGVAQSPRYKIIEKRQSVAFWCNPISGHATLYWYQQILGQGPKLLIQFQNNGVVDDSQLPKDRFSAERLKGVDSTLKIQPAKLEDSAVYLCASRPGGRAVNEQFFGPGTRLTVL.